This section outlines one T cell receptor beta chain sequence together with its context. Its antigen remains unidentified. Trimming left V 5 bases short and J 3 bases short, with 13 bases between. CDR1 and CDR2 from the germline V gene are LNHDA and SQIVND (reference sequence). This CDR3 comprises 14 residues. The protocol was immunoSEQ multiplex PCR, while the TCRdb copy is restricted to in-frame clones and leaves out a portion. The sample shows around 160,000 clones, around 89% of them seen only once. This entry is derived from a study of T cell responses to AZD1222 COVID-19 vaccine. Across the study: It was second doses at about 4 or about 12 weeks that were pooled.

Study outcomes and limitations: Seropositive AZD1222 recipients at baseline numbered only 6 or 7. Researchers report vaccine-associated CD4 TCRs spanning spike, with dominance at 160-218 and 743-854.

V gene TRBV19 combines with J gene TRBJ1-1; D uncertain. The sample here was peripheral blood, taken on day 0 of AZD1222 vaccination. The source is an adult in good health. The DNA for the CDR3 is TGTGCCAGTAGTCCCAGGTCGGTGCACACTGAAGCTTTCTTT. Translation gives CASSPRSVHTEAFF. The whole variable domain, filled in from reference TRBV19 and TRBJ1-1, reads DGGITQSPKYLFRKEGQNVTLSCEQNLNHDAMYWYRQDPGQGLRLIYYSQIVNDFQKGDIAEGYSVSREKKESFPLTVTSAQKNPTAFYLCASSPRSVHTEAFFGQGTRLTVV.